This TCR beta chain was captured by sequencing in a study of blood T cell repertoires in COVID-19. This clone was seen a single time. CDR3 size: 14 residues. The germline V gene has CDR1 MNHEY and CDR2 SVGAGI. V lost 8 bases, J lost 6 bases, and 11 bases stayed unmatched. The table came from immunoSEQ multiplex PCR; TCRdb's copy has only in-frame clones and leaves some out. The data contain under 300,000 clones, roughly nine tenths of them seen just once; the ten biggest clones take up around 3.6%. The sample comprised peripheral blood. The V gene is TRBV6-5, the J gene TRBJ2-7; TRBD1 aligns across 9 bases. This receptor was identified in a man between 18 and 35 years old with active or convalescent COVID-19. CDR3 residues: CASPDGTGLFEQYF. In DNA, the CDR3 is TGTGCCAGCCCGGACGGGACAGGGCTGTTCGAGCAGTACTTC.